The 8 T cell receptor beta chains below come from one sample, sequenced in a study of OX40 agonist ivuxolimab in advanced cancers. Assay used: immunoSEQ multiplex PCR; TCRdb lists only in-frame clones, some missing. The data show tens of thousands of clones, approximately 75% seen once. The source was CD4+ or CD8+ T cells sorted from blood, collected in a trial of the OX40 agonist ivuxolimab. These receptors were obtained from an adult with an advanced solid tumor such as melanoma, head and neck, liver or kidney cancer.

The chain has TRBV6-1 and TRBJ1-6, with D possibly matching TRBD1 (5 bases). Germline-derived CDR1 and CDR2 are MNHNS and SASEGT. There are 14 residues in the CDR3. V dropped 5 bases and J dropped 11 bases, with 16 bases sitting between them. The chain's CDR3 is CASSRPGSQAPLHF. Written as DNA, the CDR3 is TGTGCCAGCAGTCGGCCAGGGAGCCAGGCACCCCTCCACTTT.

The chain is built from TRBV5-1 and TRBJ1-3; no reliable D call. CDR3 length equals 13 residues. Germline V gene lookup returns CDR1 SGHRS and CDR2 YFSETQ. V was trimmed by 4 bases and J by 0 bases, leaving 5 bases between them. CDR3 sequence (DNA): TGCGCCAGCAGCGACAACTCTGGAAACACCATATATTTT. Translating it yields CASSDNSGNTIYF.

CDR3 bases: TGTGCCAGCAGTTACGGACAGGCTTCGGAGACCCAGTACTTC. It yields the protein CASSYGQASETQYF. V gene TRBV6-6 combines with J gene TRBJ2-5, with 7 bases aligning to TRBD1. V dropped 2 bases and J dropped 5; count of bases not matched to a gene: 5. The CDR3 contains 14 residues. The V gene's germline CDR1 is MNHNY and CDR2 SVGAGI (reference sequence).

A few counts support this clone. This chain connects TRBV4-1 to TRBJ2-7; D not resolved. This CDR3 is built from 15 residues. Trimming pared 0 bases from V and 2 bases from J, leaving 11 bases between. The germline V gene has CDR1 MGHRA and CDR2 YSYEKL. The CDR3 reads CASSQDPTLTYEQYF. The CDR3 DNA is TGCGCCAGCAGCCAAGATCCTACCCTCACCTACGAGCAGTACTTC.

This chain uses TRBV28 with TRBJ1-1; D remains unclear. V dropped 7 bases and J dropped 4 bases, with 13 bases sitting between them. CDR3 length: 13 residues. In germline, CDR1 is MDHEN, CDR2 SYDVKM. The CDR3 region is CASTGPLSTEAFF. CDR3 in DNA: TGTGCCAGCACCGGACCCTTGAGCACTGAAGCTTTCTTT.

The V call is TRBV6-5, the J call TRBJ1-1, with 8 bases that match TRBD1. Germline-derived CDR1 and CDR2 are MNHEY and SVGAGI. CDR3 length equals 14 residues. Trimming at V came to 6 bases and at J to 2 bases, leaving 5 bases not matched to a gene. CDR3 DNA: TGTGCCAGCAGCCAGACAGGGGTTAACACTGAAGCTTTCTTT. Translation gives CASSQTGVNTEAFF.

This clone was observed once. The rearrangement links TRBV4-1 to TRBJ1-2; D is undetermined. V lost 2 bases, J lost 1 base, and 17 bases lay in between. Germline-derived CDR1 and CDR2 are MGHRA and YSYEKL. The CDR3 sequence is 17 residues long. The CDR3 DNA reads TGCGCCAGCAGCCAACTACATGGGGTGGGTCATAACTATGGCTACACCTTC. This sequence encodes CASSQLHGVGHNYGYTF.

The CDR3 bases are TGCACCAGCACCTCAAGGACAGGCCGGTTCATTCAGTACTTC. It is translated as CTSTSRTGRFIQYF. V usage is TRBV1 and J usage is TRBJ2-4; TRBD1 is the table's D call, not checked against the DNA. TRBV1 is flagged as a pseudogene. The CDR3 extends over 14 amino acids.